This record covers a single T cell receptor beta chain. This could be a read error, since a much larger clone is one nucleotide away. TCRdb used MiXCR to reprocess the PCR reads, holding one entry per CDR3 protein. The sample includes roughly 10,000 distinct CDR3 sequences, about 47% of them seen just once. CDR1 and CDR2 (germline): MNHEY, SVGAGI. The CDR3 consists of 10 residues. The patients had localized lung adenocarcinoma, a non-small cell subtype. The sample is drawn from a study of CD4 and CD8 cells across lung adenocarcinoma regions. Material: CD4+ T cells from the margin of a lung tumor. The chain joins TRBV6-5 to TRBJ2-1; no clear D gene. The assigned J gene may be wrong: the sequence end matches TRBJ2-7 better. This clonotype was sampled from a male donor with lung adenocarcinoma. The CD4 and CD8 labels of this study may be unreliable. The CDR3 DNA is TGTGCCAGCTCTTACAATGAGCAGTACTTC. Amino acid sequence: CASSYNEQYF.